This T cell receptor (beta chain) appears in the sequencing data of a study of shared clonotypes between healthy human individuals. Overall study results and limits: Sampling covered blood only; tissue repertoires likely differ. Naive CD4 clonotype sharing across a few donors was approximately 5%.

Assay execution took place at the deep level. Libraries were prepared by immunoSEQ multiplex PCR; TCRdb keeps only in-frame clonotypes and omits some of them. The sample shows roughly 2 million clones, just under 95% of them seen only once. A word on this clone: Antigen: not known. The sample has other DNA sequences that encode this CDR3 too.

Naive CD8 populations comprised CD45RO-negative cells positively selected for CCR7, excluding terminally differentiated effector memory CD45RA+ cells. The germline V and J ends were trimmed by 5 bases and 4 bases, with 6 bases remaining between them. This CDR3 has 12 residues. CDR1 and CDR2 (germline): MNHEY, SMNVEV (reference sequence). This chain links TRBV27 with TRBJ2-1; the D is unclear. The sequence was obtained from a man aged 18 to 35 in good health. The sequencing input was naive CD8+ T cells sorted from blood. The CDR3 region has the DNA TGTGCCAGCAGTCTAGGGTACAATGAGCAGTTCTTC. It yields the protein CASSLGYNEQFF.